These 29 T cell receptor beta chains were sequenced from one sample in a study of beta chain features in type 1 diabetes. These receptors have no known antigen. As every portion of the isolated RNA was reverse transcribed, the sequencing read expressed TCRB transcripts. The assay was immunoSEQ multiplex PCR, and TCRdb's table has in-frame clones only and misses some. The top ten hold 0.37% of the sample, which has tens of thousands of clones, under 75% seen once. Regarding the study as a whole: All four CD4+ subsets of Type 1 diabetes patients contained TCRB CDR3s that were moderately but significantly shorter.

The sample was stem cell memory CD4+ T cells from blood. The receptor source for this set is a man between 18 and 29 years old with type 1 diabetes.

This clone was seen more than once but under ten times. The chain has TRBV30 and TRBJ2-1, with TRBD2 matching over 7 bases. Germline CDR1 reads GTSNPN; CDR2 reads SVGIG (reference sequence). The V and J ends lost 0 bases and 4 bases, in that order; junction bases with no gene match: 3. The CDR3 runs 14 residues. CDR3 DNA sequence: TGTGCCTGGAGTGTGGACGGGGGGTACAATGAGCAGTTCTTC. Amino acids: CAWSVDGGYNEQFF.

This clone turned up a few times. The chain employs TRBV29-1 and TRBJ2-1, with 8 positions matching TRBD2. The germline gives CDR1 SQVTM, CDR2 ANQGSEA. Losses at the gene ends were 1 base for V and 9 bases for J; bases not matched to a gene: 14. This CDR3 has 16 amino acids. CDR3 in DNA: TGCAGCGTTGAAGTTAGCCGGACTAGCTCCCGAGGTGAGCAGTTCTTC. Residues: CSVEVSRTSSRGEQFF.

The V gene is TRBV5-6, the J gene TRBJ1-4, with D uncertain. Trimming took off 1 base at V and 7 bases at J, with 14 bases between the two ends. The germline gives CDR1 SGHDT, CDR2 YYEEEE. The CDR3 has 15 amino acids. The CDR3 coding sequence is TGTGCCAGCAGCTTGTTTGCGGGCAGCGGTGAAAAACTGTTTTTT. Translation: CASSLFAGSGEKLFF.

This clone was seen a few times. The J gene is TRBJ2-3, the V gene TRBV7-9; D perhaps matches TRBD2 (5 bases). This CDR3 has 15 residues. Trimming removed 2 bases from V and 2 bases from J, with 11 bases in between. CDR1 SEHNR and CDR2 FQNEAQ come from the germline V gene (reference sequence). The CDR3 region has the DNA TGTGCCAGCAGCTTACTAGCTGGTTCCACAGATACGCAGTATTTT. It translates to CASSLLAGSTDTQYF.

This clone was detected a few times. The V call is TRBV2, the J call TRBJ1-3; weak D call: TRBD1 (6 bases). The CDR3 totals 14 residues. Germline CDR1 and CDR2: SNHLY and FYNNEI. The V end lost 8 bases, the J end lost 0 bases, and 11 bases lay between the germline ends. The CDR3 region is CASDDRSSGNTIYF. The CDR3 DNA sequence: TGTGCCAGCGATGACAGGAGCTCTGGAAACACCATATATTTT.

This clone came up a few times. The chain joins TRBV7-2 to TRBJ1-4, with 10 bases that match TRBD1. Germline V gives CDR1 SGHTA, CDR2 FQGNSA. The CDR3 extends over 14 amino acids. V gave up 5 bases and J gave up 6 bases; unmatched junction bases: 3. CDR3 sequence reads: CASSVDRGDEKLFF. DNA for the CDR3: TGTGCCAGCAGCGTGGACAGGGGGGATGAAAAACTGTTTTTT.

This clone occurred a few times. The V call is TRBV5-1, the J call TRBJ2-1; 11 nucleotides agree with TRBD2. This CDR3 is built from 15 residues. The J segment lost 9 bases and the V segment lost 0 bases, leaving 5 bases of the junction unmatched. The germline V gene has CDR1 SGHRS and CDR2 YFSETQ. The CDR3 DNA is TGCGCCAGCAGCTTGGTTAGCGGGAGGGAGTCTGAGCAGTTCTTC. Its protein is CASSLVSGRESEQFF.

The rearrangement uses TRBV27 and TRBJ2-1; TRBD2 agrees at 7 bases. The V and J ends lost 5 bases and 8 bases, in that order; junction bases with no gene match: 9. The CDR3 has 14 amino acids. Germline V gene lookup returns CDR1 MNHEY and CDR2 SMNVEV (reference sequence). DNA for the CDR3: TGTGCCAGCAGTCCGCTGGGAGGGTCGGATGAGCAGTTCTTC. Protein: CASSPLGGSDEQFF.

This rearrangement joins TRBV28 to TRBJ2-7; D not certain. The CDR3 has 13 amino acids. Per the germline V gene, CDR1 is MDHEN and CDR2 is SYDVKM. The V gene lost 2 bases and the J gene lost 7 bases, with 12 bases spanning the gap. CDR3 sequence: CASSLPSTQEQYF. The CDR3 coding sequence is TGTGCCAGCAGTTTACCAAGTACGCAGGAGCAGTACTTC. Complete variable domain (other parts from reference TRBV28 and TRBJ2-7): DVKVTQSSRYLVKRTGEKVFLECVQDMDHENMFWYRQDPGLGLRLIYFSYDVKMKEKGDIPEGYSVSREKKERFSLILESASTNQTSMYLCASSLPSTQEQYFGPGTRLTVT.

The chain is built from TRBV21-1 and TRBJ1-1; the DNA was not compared with TRBD1, the D call given in the table. TRBV21-1 is termed a pseudogene. This CDR3 is 17 amino acids long. The CDR3 sequence is CARDKNGTGGSLTEAFF. CDR3 nucleotide sequence: TGTGCCAGAGACAAAAACGGGACAGGGGGGTCCCTCACTGAAGCTTTCTTT.

J is TRBJ1-1 and V is TRBV18; 9 bases fit TRBD1. The V and J ends lost 4 bases and 4 bases, in that order; junction bases with no gene match: 4. This CDR3 has 14 amino acids. Looked up from germline, CDR1 is KGHSH and CDR2 is LQKENI. CDR3 protein: CASSLAGQGTEAFF. CDR3 nucleotide sequence: TGTGCCAGCTCACTAGCGGGACAGGGCACTGAAGCTTTCTTT. The variable domain in full, completed from reference TRBV18 and TRBJ1-1, reads NAGVMQNPRHLVRRRGQEARLRCSPMKGHSHVYWYRQLPEEGLKFMVYLQKENIIDESGMPKERFSAEFPKEGPSILRIQQVVRGDSAAYFCASSLAGQGTEAFFGQGTRLTVV.

J is TRBJ2-5 and V is TRBV5-4; 10 bases are shared with TRBD1. This CDR3 region has 15 residues. CDR1 SGHNT and CDR2 YYREEE come from the germline V gene (reference sequence). Unmatched junction bases numbered 5, after V lost 0 bases and J lost 6 bases. The CDR3 sequence is CASSLGQGAEKTQYF. CDR3 bases: TGTGCCAGCAGCTTGGGACAGGGGGCCGAGAAGACCCAGTACTTC.

The chain carries TRBV4-3 and TRBJ2-2; tentatively, D is TRBD1 (6 bases). Germline loops: CDR1 LGHNA, CDR2 YSLEER. The CDR3 consists of 16 residues. Trimming removed 0 bases from V and 0 bases from J, with 8 bases in between. The CDR3 sequence: CASSQEAGANTGELFF. The CDR3 coding sequence is TGCGCCAGCAGCCAAGAGGCAGGGGCGAACACCGGGGAGCTGTTTTTT.

The rearrangement joins TRBV30 to TRBJ2-5; D remains unclear. Trimming cost V 5 bases and J 5 bases, with 9 bases left between them. From germline, CDR1 is GTSNPN and CDR2 SVGIG (reference sequence). This CDR3 contains 11 residues. The CDR3 region is CAWASGETQYF. DNA for the CDR3: TGTGCCTGGGCTAGTGGCGAGACCCAGTACTTC.

The rearrangement links TRBV10-2 to TRBJ2-1; D is possibly TRBD2 (5 bases). This CDR3 contains 14 residues. The germline V and J ends were trimmed by 2 bases and 5 bases, with 10 bases remaining between them. Germline assignment: CDR1 WSHSY and CDR2 SAAADI. The CDR3 loop reads CASSEARVNNEQFF. CDR3 nucleotide sequence: TGCGCCAGCAGTGAGGCGCGGGTCAACAATGAGCAGTTCTTC.

This clone is a singleton in its sample. This sequence joins TRBV7-2 and TRBJ1-2; a weak D match, TRBD1 (6 bases). The V gene lost 2 bases and the J gene lost 6 bases, with 10 bases spanning the gap. The CDR3 contains 13 residues. The germline V gene has CDR1 SGHTA and CDR2 FQGNSA. CDR3: CASSLIRGNGYTF. CDR3 DNA sequence: TGTGCCAGCAGCTTAATCAGGGGCAATGGCTACACCTTC. Based on the CDR3 plus reference TRBV7-2 and TRBJ1-2, the full variable domain is GAGVSQSPSNKVTEKGKDVELRCDPISGHTALYWYRQSLGQGLEFLIYFQGNSAPDKSGLPSDRFSAERTGGSVSTLTIQRTQQEDSAVYLCASSLIRGNGYTFGSGTRLTVV.

This clone appeared a few times. This chain joins TRBV5-1 and TRBJ2-5, with D uncertain. The closer fit of TRBJ2-7 to the DNA end suggests the J call may be wrong. Germline values: CDR1 SGHRS, CDR2 YFSETQ. This CDR3 has 11 residues. CDR3 sequence (DNA): TGCGCCAGCAGCTTATTCTACGAGCAGTACTTC. Residues: CASSLFYEQYF.

The sample holds a few counts of this clone. The rearrangement uses TRBV29-1 and TRBJ2-5, with D maybe TRBD2 (5 bases). The V end lost 3 bases, the J end lost 10 bases, and 18 bases lay between the germline ends. This CDR3 is built from 13 residues. Germline V gives CDR1 SQVTM, CDR2 ANQGSEA. Here the CDR3 reads CSVEVAPLRGQYF. The CDR3, as DNA: TGCAGCGTTGAGGTAGCTCCCTTACGGGGCCAGTACTTC.

This chain links TRBV27 with TRBJ1-5; D is perhaps TRBD1 (5 bases). Deletions cut 6 bases from V and 2 bases from J, with 17 bases between. The length of the CDR3 is 16 residues. CDR1 is MNHEY, CDR2 SMNVEV, per germline (reference sequence). The CDR3 spells CASRRTLDSRNQPQHF. For the CDR3, the DNA is TGTGCCAGCAGGAGGACCCTAGACAGTCGCAATCAGCCCCAGCATTTT.

The chain employs TRBV10-1 and TRBJ1-1; 9 nucleotides align to TRBD1. The CDR3 totals 15 residues. With 5 bases clipped from V and 4 bases from J, the junction kept 8 bases outside the gene matches. Germline CDR1 is WNHNN and CDR2 is SYGVQD (reference sequence). CDR3 sequence reads: CASSRYRGQGTEAFF. CDR3 DNA: TGCGCCAGCAGTCGTTACAGGGGGCAAGGCACTGAAGCTTTCTTT.

This clone was seen a handful of times. The chain carries TRBV28 and TRBJ1-2; possibly TRBD1 for D (5 bases). The CDR3 runs to 14 residues. Germline values: CDR1 MDHEN, CDR2 SYDVKM. The ends were cut back, 2 bases at V and 8 bases at J, with 15 bases in the middle. CDR3 nucleotides: TGTGCCAGCAGTTTACTGGCCAGGGAGGGGGGCTACACCTTC. The encoded protein is CASSLLAREGGYTF.

The rearrangement joins TRBV5-4 to TRBJ2-7; D might be TRBD2 (6 bases). The J call may be mistaken, given a closer DNA end match to TRBJ2-1. CDR1 and CDR2 from the germline V gene are SGHNT and YYREEE (reference sequence). The CDR3 runs 16 residues. The CDR3 DNA sequence: TGTGCCAGCACAATTAGCGCGGGGACCTCCTACAATGAGCAGTTCTTC. Amino acids: CASTISAGTSYNEQFF.

This rearrangement joins TRBV2 to TRBJ1-4; 11 bases agree with TRBD1. CDR3 length: 16 residues. Trimming at V came to 6 bases and at J to 7 bases, leaving 10 bases not matched to a gene. Germline CDR1 reads SNHLY; CDR2 reads FYNNEI. CDR3 in amino acids: CASSMDRGRAGEKLFF. CDR3 sequence (DNA): TGTGCCAGCAGCATGGACAGGGGGCGGGCCGGTGAAAAACTGTTTTTT.

The CDR3 protein is CASSPQGRGAFYGYTF. The CDR3 region has the DNA TGTGCCAGCAGTCCCCAGGGCAGGGGGGCCTTCTATGGCTACACCTTC. V is TRBV27 and J is TRBJ1-2; 7 nucleotides agree with TRBD1. V shed 5 bases, J shed 4 bases, and the junction held 13 bases outside the gene matches. The CDR3 consists of 16 residues. Germline-derived CDR1 and CDR2 are MNHEY and SMNVEV (reference sequence).

The rearrangement uses TRBV11-3 and TRBJ2-5, with TRBD1 identical over 11 bases. V was pared by 8 bases and J by 5 bases, with 10 bases of the junction left unmatched. The CDR3 has 15 residues. CDR1 and CDR2 from the germline V gene are SGHNT and YENEEA. This CDR3 is CASWGQGVIGETQYF. The CDR3 coding sequence is TGTGCCAGCTGGGGACAGGGGGTGATTGGCGAGACCCAGTACTTC.

The chain combines TRBV6-6 with TRBJ2-5, with TRBD1 identical over 9 bases. The germline V gene has CDR1 MNHNY and CDR2 SVGAGI (reference sequence). The CDR3 sequence is 14 residues long. V shed 5 bases, J shed 5 bases, and the junction held 6 bases outside the gene matches. CDR3: CASSRTGEEETQYF. CDR3 in DNA: TGTGCCAGCAGTCGGACAGGGGAGGAGGAGACCCAGTACTTC.

This clone occurred a few times. The genes are TRBV11-2 and TRBJ2-5, with D perhaps matching TRBD2 (6 bases). The CDR3 length is 16 residues. Trimming took off 5 bases at V and 6 bases at J, with 22 bases between the two ends. Germline values: CDR1 SGHAT, CDR2 FQNNGV. CDR3 bases: TGTGCCAGCAGCCTAATGGCGGGACTGGCTTTAAAGACCCAGTACTTC. It encodes CASSLMAGLALKTQYF.

The chain is built from TRBV28 and TRBJ2-6, with D unresolved. Trimming took 4 bases from V and 0 from J, leaving 7 bases between them. Germline CDR1 is MDHEN and CDR2 is SYDVKM. The CDR3 is 15 residues long. The DNA for the CDR3 is TGTGCCAGCAGTTCGCGGAGCTCTGGGGCCAACGTCCTGACTTTC. Its protein is CASSSRSSGANVLTF. Based on the CDR3 plus reference TRBV28 and TRBJ2-6, the full variable domain is DVKVTQSSRYLVKRTGEKVFLECVQDMDHENMFWYRQDPGLGLRLIYFSYDVKMKEKGDIPEGYSVSREKKERFSLILESASTNQTSMYLCASSSRSSGANVLTFGAGSRLTVL.

The table lists this clone with a count of one. The chain combines TRBV6-1 with TRBJ2-5; D is possibly TRBD2 (6 bases). The tail of the sequence fits TRBJ2-7 better, so the J call may be wrong. This CDR3 region has 15 residues. Per the germline V gene, CDR1 is MNHNS and CDR2 is SASEGT. CDR3 in DNA: TGTGCCAGCAGCAACAATAAAGGAGGGATCGACGAGCAGTACTTC. Its translation: CASSNNKGGIDEQYF.